This TCR beta chain was found in a study of blood T cell repertoires in COVID-19. On the study more broadly: Material from acute and convalescent COVID-19 was sourced from the United States, Italy and Spain. Sample material is recorded as cDNA or gDNA derived from T cells, B-cell-depleted T cells, or PBMCs.

Methods used by the authors: Reference gene primer amplification gave nucleated cell count estimates. Produced via immunoSEQ multiplex PCR; TCRdb's table is partial and in-frame only. That table furnishes V, J and clone size, whereas the DNA furnished D and trimming. The sample lists roughly 280,000 clones, around nine tenths occurring once. CDR3 length: 13 residues. Looked up from germline, CDR1 is GTSNPN and CDR2 is SVGIG (reference sequence). The ends were cut back, 1 base at V and 5 bases at J, with 12 bases in the middle. This chain links TRBV30 with TRBJ2-7; D may be TRBD1 (5 bases). Source material: peripheral blood. This sequence originates from a woman aged 55-70 years with COVID-19, enrolled during active disease. The CDR3: CAWSEGERHEQYF. The CDR3 region has the DNA TGTGCCTGGAGTGAAGGGGAAAGGCACGAGCAGTACTTC.